Listed below are T cell receptor beta chains from one sample, sequenced in a study of blood T cell repertoires in COVID-19. The assay was immunoSEQ multiplex PCR, and TCRdb's table has in-frame clones only and misses some. The sample lists 150,000 to 200,000 clones; around 82% were seen once. The sample was PBMCs or T cells enriched from blood (not recorded which). These receptors all stem from a woman aged 45-65 years with acute COVID-19. Each CDR3 is given with its conserved first and last residue. Each record gives: D gene, V gene, clone size, J gene, CDR3 protein, CDR3 DNA. The D gene is left open where the match is weak. A clone size is listed for some rows: how often the clone was seen (once, few, many), or a class if it is expanded.

d_gene: TRBD2; v_gene: TRBV24-1; abundance: .; j_gene: TRBJ2-1; CDR3aa: CATSASGGEQFF; CDR3nt: TGTGCCACCAGTGCTAGCGGGGGGGAGCAGTTCTTC
d_gene: .; v_gene: TRBV7-3; abundance: .; j_gene: TRBJ2-1; CDR3aa: CASSPVGGGSYNEQFF; CDR3nt: TGTGCCAGCAGCCCCGTAGGGGGGGGGTCCTACAATGAGCAGTTCTTC
d_gene: .; v_gene: TRBV7-9; abundance: .; j_gene: TRBJ1-3; CDR3aa: CASIPAVASGNTIYF; CDR3nt: TGTGCCAGCATCCCCGCGGTCGCCTCTGGAAACACCATATATTTT
d_gene: TRBD1; v_gene: TRBV28; abundance: .; j_gene: TRBJ1-3; CDR3aa: CASSPDRDGNTIYF; CDR3nt: TGTGCCAGCAGCCCGGACAGGGACGGAAACACCATATATTTT
d_gene: TRBD1; v_gene: TRBV3-1/TRBV3-2; abundance: .; j_gene: TRBJ1-2; CDR3aa: CASSQGQGKVYGYTF; CDR3nt: TGTGCCAGCAGCCAAGGACAGGGGAAGGTCTATGGCTACACCTTC
d_gene: TRBD1; v_gene: TRBV9; abundance: .; j_gene: TRBJ2-3; CDR3aa: CASSVNPQGSTDTQYF; CDR3nt: TGTGCCAGCAGCGTTAATCCACAGGGGTCCACAGATACGCAGTATTTT
d_gene: .; v_gene: TRBV10-3; abundance: .; j_gene: TRBJ2-1; CDR3aa: CAISDVRALGGYNEQFF; CDR3nt: TGTGCCATCAGTGACGTAAGGGCCTTGGGGGGCTACAATGAGCAGTTCTTC
d_gene: .; v_gene: TRBV18; abundance: .; j_gene: TRBJ1-2; CDR3aa: CASSPDDSLYYGYTF; CDR3nt: TGTGCCAGCTCCCCGGACGACAGCCTTTACTATGGCTACACCTTC
d_gene: .; v_gene: TRBV6-5; abundance: .; j_gene: TRBJ1-2; CDR3aa: CASSWGEAGYGYTF; CDR3nt: TGTGCCAGCAGTTGGGGGGAGGCAGGTTACGGCTACACCTTC
d_gene: .; v_gene: TRBV5-4; abundance: .; j_gene: TRBJ2-6; CDR3aa: CASSPKPSGANVLTF; CDR3nt: TGTGCCAGCAGCCCGAAGCCCTCTGGGGCCAACGTCCTGACTTTC
d_gene: TRBD1; v_gene: TRBV24-1; abundance: .; j_gene: TRBJ1-2; CDR3aa: CATSDRGDGYTF; CDR3nt: TGTGCCACCTCGGACAGGGGTGACGGCTACACCTTC
d_gene: TRBD2; v_gene: TRBV7-9; abundance: .; j_gene: TRBJ2-1; CDR3aa: CASSLTSGVREQFF; CDR3nt: TGTGCCAGCAGCCTGACTAGCGGGGTAAGGGAGCAGTTCTTC
d_gene: .; v_gene: TRBV30; abundance: .; j_gene: TRBJ1-6; CDR3aa: CAWSVNRNRQAIDSPLHF; CDR3nt: TGTGCCTGGAGTGTAAACCGAAATCGACAGGCCATTGATTCACCCCTCCACTTT
d_gene: TRBD2; v_gene: TRBV24-1; abundance: once; j_gene: TRBJ2-2; CDR3aa: CATNSGVNTGELFF; CDR3nt: TGTGCCACCAATAGCGGGGTGAACACCGGGGAGCTGTTTTTT
d_gene: TRBD1; v_gene: TRBV30; abundance: few; j_gene: TRBJ1-5; CDR3aa: CASQGASNQPQHF; CDR3nt: TGTGCCTCGCAGGGGGCTAGCAATCAGCCCCAGCATTTT
d_gene: .; v_gene: TRBV7-9; abundance: .; j_gene: TRBJ2-5; CDR3aa: CASETTGLKEETQYF; CDR3nt: TGTGCCAGCGAGACGACAGGTCTCAAAGAAGAGACCCAGTACTTC
d_gene: TRBD1; v_gene: TRBV4-3; abundance: .; j_gene: TRBJ1-1; CDR3aa: CASSQVVMAGGNTEAFF; CDR3nt: TGCGCCAGCAGCCAAGTGGTTATGGCAGGGGGGAACACTGAAGCTTTCTTT
d_gene: TRBD1; v_gene: TRBV19; abundance: .; j_gene: TRBJ1-2; CDR3aa: CASSTRQGYGYTF; CDR3nt: TGTGCCAGTAGTACCAGACAGGGGTACGGCTACACCTTC
d_gene: .; v_gene: TRBV3-1/TRBV3-2; abundance: .; j_gene: TRBJ2-5; CDR3aa: CASSPSRGQYQETQYF; CDR3nt: TGTGCCAGCAGCCCCAGCCGGGGTCAGTACCAAGAGACCCAGTACTTC
d_gene: TRBD1; v_gene: TRBV19; abundance: .; j_gene: TRBJ1-1; CDR3aa: CASNPRTGNTEAFF; CDR3nt: TGTGCCAGTAACCCTCGGACAGGGAACACTGAAGCTTTCTTT
d_gene: TRBD2; v_gene: TRBV27; abundance: .; j_gene: TRBJ2-2; CDR3aa: CASRRAGRGDTGELFF; CDR3nt: TGTGCCAGCAGGCGGGCGGGGCGGGGGGACACCGGGGAGCTGTTTTTT
d_gene: TRBD1; v_gene: TRBV6-5; abundance: .; j_gene: TRBJ1-5; CDR3aa: CASSLDRSNQPQHF; CDR3nt: TGTGCCAGCAGTTTGGACAGGTCCAATCAGCCCCAGCATTTT
d_gene: .; v_gene: TRBV28; abundance: .; j_gene: TRBJ1-5; CDR3aa: CASSLFGGGQPQHF; CDR3nt: TGTGCCAGCAGTTTATTTGGGGGAGGTCAGCCCCAGCATTTT
d_gene: .; v_gene: TRBV7-6; abundance: .; j_gene: TRBJ1-2; CDR3aa: CASSSVSGGGYGYTF; CDR3nt: TGTGCCAGCAGCAGCGTGAGCGGTGGCGGTTATGGCTACACCTTC
d_gene: .; v_gene: TRBV6-4; abundance: .; j_gene: TRBJ2-3; CDR3aa: CARSGLITDTQYF; CDR3nt: TGTGCCAGGTCGGGACTTATCACAGATACGCAGTATTTT
d_gene: TRBD1; v_gene: TRBV28; abundance: .; j_gene: TRBJ1-6; CDR3aa: CASSGRGQGRNNSPLHF; CDR3nt: TGTGCCAGCAGTGGCAGGGGACAGGGAAGGAACAATTCACCCCTCCACTTT
d_gene: TRBD1; v_gene: TRBV5-1; abundance: few; j_gene: TRBJ1-6; CDR3aa: CASRKRDRGPLYNSPLHF; CDR3nt: TGCGCCAGCAGGAAAAGGGACAGGGGGCCACTCTATAATTCACCCCTCCACTTT
d_gene: .; v_gene: TRBV28; abundance: .; j_gene: TRBJ1-5; CDR3aa: CASSSGQPGSQPQHF; CDR3nt: TGTGCCAGCAGCTCAGGACAGCCAGGAAGTCAGCCCCAGCATTTT
d_gene: TRBD1; v_gene: TRBV11-2; abundance: .; j_gene: TRBJ1-4; CDR3aa: CASSLTGGGEKLFF; CDR3nt: TGTGCCAGCAGCTTGACAGGGGGGGGTGAAAAACTGTTTTTT
d_gene: .; v_gene: TRBV2; abundance: .; j_gene: TRBJ2-2; CDR3aa: CAGRQDSNTGELFF; CDR3nt: TGTGCCGGTAGACAGGACTCTAACACCGGGGAGCTGTTTTTT
d_gene: .; v_gene: TRBV7-9; abundance: .; j_gene: TRBJ2-3; CDR3aa: CASSDSSGADTQYF; CDR3nt: TGTGCCAGCAGTGACTCCTCGGGAGCAGATACGCAGTATTTT
d_gene: .; v_gene: TRBV5-1; abundance: .; j_gene: TRBJ1-6; CDR3aa: CASSLGRRVSYNSPLHF; CDR3nt: TGCGCCAGCAGCTTGGGACGACGGGTATCCTATAATTCACCCCTCCACTTT
d_gene: TRBD1; v_gene: TRBV2; abundance: .; j_gene: TRBJ2-1; CDR3aa: CASARDRSRDEQFF; CDR3nt: TGTGCCAGCGCCAGGGACAGGAGCAGAGATGAGCAGTTCTTC
d_gene: .; v_gene: TRBV28; abundance: .; j_gene: TRBJ2-3; CDR3aa: CASSPSGVRDTQYF; CDR3nt: TGTGCCAGCAGTCCCTCCGGAGTCAGAGATACGCAGTATTTT
d_gene: TRBD1; v_gene: TRBV28; abundance: .; j_gene: TRBJ1-6; CDR3aa: CASSPWTGNNSPLHF; CDR3nt: TGTGCCAGCAGTCCTTGGACAGGGAATAATTCACCCCTCCACTTT
d_gene: TRBD2; v_gene: TRBV5-1; abundance: .; j_gene: TRBJ2-5; CDR3aa: CASSSGTSGGEETQYF; CDR3nt: TGCGCCAGCAGCTCCGGGACTAGCGGGGGGGAAGAGACCCAGTACTTC
d_gene: TRBD1; v_gene: TRBV30; abundance: .; j_gene: TRBJ1-1; CDR3aa: CAWSVRQAQGDEAFF; CDR3nt: TGTGCCTGGAGTGTACGTCAGGCCCAGGGGGATGAAGCTTTCTTT